This record concerns one T cell receptor (beta chain) sequence. This CDR3 region has 12 residues. Germline values: CDR1 LNHDA, CDR2 SQIVND (reference sequence). The data originate from a study of blood T cell repertoires in COVID-19. Authors' data handling: It was from reference gene primer amplification that nucleated cell counts were estimated. The data were produced by immunoSEQ multiplex PCR, yet TCRdb's version contains in-frame clones alone and is incomplete. Clone size and the V and J calls come from that table; the DNA yielded D and trimming. The sample has some 98,000 clones; 84% are singletons.

The material sequenced was peripheral blood. J is TRBJ2-3 and V is TRBV19; 9 bases agree with TRBD2. This receptor was identified in a man aged 55 to 70 with acute or convalescent COVID-19. The DNA of the CDR3 is TGTGCTGCGGGGGGGCGAACAGATACGCAGTATTTT. Protein product: CAAGGRTDTQYF.